The 20 T cell receptor beta chains below come from one sample, sequenced in a study of CD8 T cells in ankylosing spondylitis. TCRdb analysed the 5' RACE reads with MiXCR anew, one entry per CDR3 protein. The data contain tens of thousands of distinct CDR3 sequences, around 16% of them singletons. The specimen was blood. The receptors derive from a male donor with ankylosing spondylitis or in good health (not recorded which).

This clonotype was counted ten times or more. The CDR3 here is CASSLYRGSYEQYF. Here the CDR3 DNA reads TGTGCCAGCAGTTTATACAGGGGTTCCTACGAGCAGTACTTC. The chain couples TRBV27 to TRBJ2-7; TRBD1 matches at 7 bases. The CDR3 length is 14 residues. V lost 1 base, J lost 1 base, and 1 base stayed unmatched. From germline, CDR1 is MNHEY and CDR2 SMNVEV (reference sequence).

This clonotype was found many times. This rearrangement joins TRBV29-1 to TRBJ1-4; D is uncertain. V lost 4 bases and J 0 bases, leaving 6 bases between the germline ends. The CDR3 sequence is 13 residues long. Germline CDR1 SQVTM, CDR2 ANQGSEA. CDR3 bases: TGCAGCGTTGGGGAAGCAACTAATGAAAAACTGTTTTTT. Its protein is CSVGEATNEKLFF.

This chain joins TRBV4-3 and TRBJ2-7; no definite D call. The length of the CDR3 is 12 residues. Looked up from germline, CDR1 is LGHNA and CDR2 is YSLEER. Trimming cost V 2 bases and J 6 bases, with 8 bases left between them. CDR3 nucleotides: TGCGCCAGCAGCCAATACAGAGGCGAGCAGTACTTC. It specifies CASSQYRGEQYF.

V gene TRBV7-9 combines with J gene TRBJ2-2; D not resolved. The CDR3 has 12 amino acids. CDR1 and CDR2 (germline): SEHNR, FQNEAQ (reference sequence). V was shortened by 5 bases and J by 4 bases, with 5 bases between the two germline ends. This CDR3 reads CASSQTTGELFF. The CDR3 DNA follows: TGTGCCAGCAGCCAAACCACCGGGGAGCTGTTTTTT.

The rearrangement uses TRBV2 and TRBJ2-7, with D possibly matching TRBD2 (5 bases). CDR3 length: 13 amino acids. The germline V gene has CDR1 SNHLY and CDR2 FYNNEI. V was pared by 7 bases and J by 2 bases, with 12 bases between. CDR3 in DNA: TGTGCCAGCACCTTAGAGGGTCCCTACGAGCAGTACTTC. Translation: CASTLEGPYEQYF. The full variable domain, in which reference TRBV2 and TRBJ2-7 provide the parts outside the CDR3, is EPEVTQTPSHQVTQMGQEVILRCVPISNHLYFYWYRQILGQKVEFLVSFYNNEISEKSEIFDDQFSVERPDGSNFTLKIRSTKLEDSAMYFCASTLEGPYEQYFGPGTRLTVT.

The genes are TRBV18 and TRBJ2-2, with 7 bases fitting TRBD2. Germline lookup yields CDR1 KGHSH and CDR2 LQKENI. This CDR3 spans 15 amino acids. Trimming took 1 base from V and 3 from J; bases not matched to a gene: 2. The CDR3 DNA reads as TGTGCCAGCTCACCACGGCTAGCGGACACCGGGGAGCTGTTTTTT. It specifies CASSPRLADTGELFF.

This clonotype turned up a few times. This CDR3 reads CSANSPTNTEAFF. The DNA for the CDR3 is TGCAGTGCTAATTCGCCGACGAACACTGAAGCTTTCTTT. This chain links TRBV20-1 with TRBJ1-1; no definite D call. The V end lost 4 bases, the J end lost 1 base, and 10 bases lay between the germline ends. CDR1 is DFQATT and CDR2 is SNEGSKA in the germline V gene (reference sequence). CDR3 size: 13 residues.

This clonotype was observed a few times. V is TRBV5-1 and J is TRBJ2-1, with D possibly matching TRBD2 (6 bases). CDR1 is SGHRS, CDR2 YFSETQ, per germline. V was trimmed by 4 bases and J by 8 bases, leaving 10 bases between them. The CDR3 runs to 12 residues. The CDR3 protein is CASSRTGDEQFF. CDR3 in DNA: TGCGCCAGCAGCCGGACGGGGGATGAGCAGTTCTTC.

The sample holds many counts of this clonotype. The chain carries TRBV5-1 and TRBJ2-1, with D maybe TRBD2 (6 bases). Trimming left V 6 bases short and J 5 bases short, with 12 bases between. The length of the CDR3 is 13 residues. CDR1 and CDR2 (germline): SGHRS, YFSETQ. As DNA, the CDR3 is TGCGCCAGCACGTTGGACTATAACAATGAGCAGTTCTTC. Its translation: CASTLDYNNEQFF. Supplemented by reference TRBV5-1 and TRBJ2-1, the full variable domain reads KAGVTQTPRYLIKTRGQQVTLSCSPISGHRSVSWYQQTPGQGLQFLFEYFSETQRNKGNFPGRFSGRQFSNSRSEMNVSTLELGDSALYLCASTLDYNNEQFFGPGTRLTVL.

This clonotype turned up a few times. V is TRBV19 and J is TRBJ1-1; TRBD1 is a possible D gene (5 bases). In germline, CDR1 is LNHDA, CDR2 SQIVND (reference sequence). V was pared by 5 bases and J by 3 bases, with 13 bases between. The CDR3 contains 14 residues. CDR3 DNA sequence: TGTGCCAGTAGTTTATCACCAGGGTACACTGAAGCTTTCTTT. Protein product: CASSLSPGYTEAFF.

The sample holds a few counts of this clonotype. The chain joins TRBV28 to TRBJ2-4; a possible D gene is TRBD1 (6 bases). This CDR3 region has 15 residues. Germline CDR1 MDHEN, CDR2 SYDVKM. V was pared by 2 bases and J by 9 bases, with 17 bases between. CDR3 bases: TGTGCCAGCAGTTTAAGACAGGAGTTACCTTTCATTCAGTACTTC. Residues: CASSLRQELPFIQYF.

As DNA, the CDR3 is TGTGCCAGCAGCCTGAGAGGGGAGCAGTTCTTC. Its protein is CASSLRGEQFF. The chain combines TRBV7-9 with TRBJ2-1; D is possibly TRBD2 (5 bases). Trimming pared 5 bases from V and 10 bases from J, leaving 9 bases between. Looked up from germline, CDR1 is SEHNR and CDR2 is FQNEAQ (reference sequence). This CDR3 is 11 amino acids long.

This clonotype has a count of ten or more. CDR3 sequence (DNA): TGTGCCAGCAGCCCGGCGACAGGGCCCAGCAATGAGCAGTTCTTC. This codes for CASSPATGPSNEQFF. The rearrangement joins TRBV7-2 to TRBJ2-1; 7 nucleotides match TRBD1. Per the germline V gene, CDR1 is SGHTA and CDR2 is FQGNSA. V gave up 5 bases and J gave up 6 bases; unmatched junction bases: 10. The CDR3 extends over 15 amino acids.

This clonotype was detected ten times or more. This chain links TRBV20-1 with TRBJ2-7; no clear D gene. The CDR3 is 12 residues long. Trimming cost V 6 bases and J 7 bases, with 16 bases left between them. The germline CDR1 and CDR2 sequences are DFQATT and SNEGSKA (reference sequence). The CDR3 bases are TGCAGTGCCAAGGCGGCAGCTGGGGAGCAGTACTTC. Its protein product is CSAKAAAGEQYF.

The chain links TRBV19 to TRBJ1-5; 7 nucleotides match TRBD1. This CDR3 region has 13 residues. Germline trimming cut 5 bases from V and 7 bases from J; bases unmatched to any gene: 5. From germline, CDR1 is LNHDA and CDR2 SQIVND (reference sequence). The CDR3 loop is CASSLGDSQPQHF. Written as DNA, the CDR3 is TGTGCCAGTAGTCTAGGGGACAGCCAGCCCCAGCATTTT.

In its sample, this clonotype was seen many times. The chain combines TRBV20-1 with TRBJ2-2; no reliable D call. CDR1 is DFQATT, CDR2 SNEGSKA, per germline (reference sequence). The length of the CDR3 is 14 residues. V lost 4 bases and J 1 base, leaving 10 bases between the germline ends. The CDR3 DNA sequence: TGCAGTGCTAATCGAGACGTGAACACCGGGGAGCTGTTTTTT. It encodes CSANRDVNTGELFF.

The chain is built from TRBV28 and TRBJ2-3; maybe TRBD2 (5 bases). The CDR3 has 15 residues. V was cut by 3 bases and J by 5 bases, with 15 bases left in between. The germline V gene encodes CDR1 MDHEN and CDR2 SYDVKM. This CDR3 is CASSFGVGVGDTQYF. The CDR3 bases are TGTGCCAGCAGTTTCGGAGTCGGGGTCGGAGATACGCAGTATTTT. The full variable domain, rest sourced from reference TRBV28 and TRBJ2-3, is DVKVTQSSRYLVKRTGEKVFLECVQDMDHENMFWYRQDPGLGLRLIYFSYDVKMKEKGDIPEGYSVSREKKERFSLILESASTNQTSMYLCASSFGVGVGDTQYFGPGTRLTVL.

This clonotype was recorded many times. The J gene is TRBJ2-7, the V gene TRBV20-1, with 8 bases fitting TRBD1. Germline V gene sequence: CDR1 DFQATT, CDR2 SNEGSKA (reference sequence). The CDR3 length is 16 residues. Trimming removed 7 bases from V and 3 bases from J; junction bases left unmatched: 17. The CDR3 bases are TGCAGTGTTAGTTCAGGGGGCGTTACGTCTAGCTACGAGCAGTACGTC. Residues: CSVSSGGVTSSYEQYV.

This clonotype has ten or more counts. This chain uses TRBV12-3 or TRBV12-4 with TRBJ2-3, with D possibly being TRBD1 (5 bases). Deletions cut 2 bases from V and 2 bases from J, with 8 bases between. The CDR3 is 14 amino acids. This CDR3 is CASSLTRDTDTQYF. Here the CDR3 DNA reads TGTGCCAGCAGTTTAACCAGGGACACAGATACGCAGTATTTT.

The sample holds many counts of this clonotype. The chain recombines TRBV29-1 with TRBJ2-7; D gene unclear. The V and J ends lost 6 bases and 2 bases respectively, with 14 bases between them. The CDR3 extends over 13 amino acids. Per germline, CDR1 SQVTM and CDR2 ANQGSEA. As DNA, the CDR3 is TGCAGCGTCCCCATATGTGGGACCTACGAGCAGTACGTC. Its protein is CSVPICGTYEQYV.